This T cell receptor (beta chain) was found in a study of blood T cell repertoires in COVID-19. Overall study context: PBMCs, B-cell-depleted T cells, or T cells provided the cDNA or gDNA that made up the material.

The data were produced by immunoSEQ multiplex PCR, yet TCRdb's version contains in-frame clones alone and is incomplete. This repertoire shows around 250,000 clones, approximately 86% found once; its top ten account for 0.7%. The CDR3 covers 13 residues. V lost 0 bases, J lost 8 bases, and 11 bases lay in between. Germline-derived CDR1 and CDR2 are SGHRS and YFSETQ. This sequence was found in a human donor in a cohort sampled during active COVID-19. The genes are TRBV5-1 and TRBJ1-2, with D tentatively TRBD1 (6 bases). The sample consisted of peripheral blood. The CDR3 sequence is CASSLEQGNGYTF. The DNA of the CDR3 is TGCGCCAGCAGCTTGGAACAGGGTAACGGCTACACCTTC. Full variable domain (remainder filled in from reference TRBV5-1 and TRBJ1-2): KAGVTQTPRYLIKTRGQQVTLSCSPISGHRSVSWYQQTPGQGLQFLFEYFSETQRNKGNFPGRFSGRQFSNSRSEMNVSTLELGDSALYLCASSLEQGNGYTFGSGTRLTVV.